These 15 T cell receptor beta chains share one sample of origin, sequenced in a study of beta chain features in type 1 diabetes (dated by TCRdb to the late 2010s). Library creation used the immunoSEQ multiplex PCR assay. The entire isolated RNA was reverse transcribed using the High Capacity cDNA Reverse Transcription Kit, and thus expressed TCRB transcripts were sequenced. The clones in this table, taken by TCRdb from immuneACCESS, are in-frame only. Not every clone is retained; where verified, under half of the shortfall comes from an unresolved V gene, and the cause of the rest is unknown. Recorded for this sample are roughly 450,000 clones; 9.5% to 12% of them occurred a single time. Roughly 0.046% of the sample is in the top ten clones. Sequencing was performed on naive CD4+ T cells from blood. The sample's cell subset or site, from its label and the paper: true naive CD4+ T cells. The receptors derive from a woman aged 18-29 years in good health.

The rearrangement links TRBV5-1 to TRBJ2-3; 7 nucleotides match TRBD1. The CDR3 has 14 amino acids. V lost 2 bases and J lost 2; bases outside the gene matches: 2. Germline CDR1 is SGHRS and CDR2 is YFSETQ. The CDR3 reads CASSFGTATDTQYF. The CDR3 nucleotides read TGCGCCAGCAGCTTCGGGACAGCCACAGATACGCAGTATTTT. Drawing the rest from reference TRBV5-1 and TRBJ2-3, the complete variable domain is KAGVTQTPRYLIKTRGQQVTLSCSPISGHRSVSWYQQTPGQGLQFLFEYFSETQRNKGNFPGRFSGRQFSNSRSEMNVSTLELGDSALYLCASSFGTATDTQYFGPGTRLTVL.

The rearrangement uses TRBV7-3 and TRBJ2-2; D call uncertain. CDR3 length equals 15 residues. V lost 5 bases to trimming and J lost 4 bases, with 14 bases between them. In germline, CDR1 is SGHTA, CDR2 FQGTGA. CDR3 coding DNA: TGTGCCAGCAGCGTAGCAGTTGTAGGCACCGGGGAGCTGTTTTTT. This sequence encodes CASSVAVVGTGELFF.

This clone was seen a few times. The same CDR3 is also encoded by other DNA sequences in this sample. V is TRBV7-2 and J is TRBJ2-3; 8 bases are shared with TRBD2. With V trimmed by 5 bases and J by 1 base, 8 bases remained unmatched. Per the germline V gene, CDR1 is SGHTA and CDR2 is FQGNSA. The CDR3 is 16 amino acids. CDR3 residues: CASSPQAGGGTDTQYF. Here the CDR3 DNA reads TGTGCCAGCAGCCCTCAGGCGGGAGGTGGCACAGATACGCAGTATTTT.

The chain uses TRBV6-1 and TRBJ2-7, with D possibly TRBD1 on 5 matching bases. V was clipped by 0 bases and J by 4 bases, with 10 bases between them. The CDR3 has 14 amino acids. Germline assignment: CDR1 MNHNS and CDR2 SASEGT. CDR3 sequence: CASSEAGPPYEQYF. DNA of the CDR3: TGTGCCAGCAGTGAAGCGGGGCCCCCATACGAGCAGTACTTC.

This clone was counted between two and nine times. DNA for the CDR3: TGTGCCAGTAGTATAACTCCCTCCTATGGCTACACCTTC. Amino acid sequence: CASSITPSYGYTF. The genes are TRBV19 and TRBJ1-2; no definite D call. V lost 2 bases and J lost 4, with 8 bases in between. CDR3 length: 13 residues. Germline CDR1 is LNHDA and CDR2 is SQIVND (reference sequence).

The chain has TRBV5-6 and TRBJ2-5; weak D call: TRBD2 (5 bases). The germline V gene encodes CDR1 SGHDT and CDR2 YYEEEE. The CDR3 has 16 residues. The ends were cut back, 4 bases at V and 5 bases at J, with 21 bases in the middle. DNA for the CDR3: TGTGCCAGCAGCCTAAGACTGAGGGCCAGCTACGAGACCCAGTACTTC. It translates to CASSLRLRASYETQYF.

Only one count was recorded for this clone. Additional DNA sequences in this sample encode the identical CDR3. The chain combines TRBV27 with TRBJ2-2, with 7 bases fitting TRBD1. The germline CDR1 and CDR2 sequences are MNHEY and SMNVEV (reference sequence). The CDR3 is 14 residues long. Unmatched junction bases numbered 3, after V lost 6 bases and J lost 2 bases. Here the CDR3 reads CASSRDRNTGELFF. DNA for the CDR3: TGTGCCAGCAGCCGGGACAGAAACACCGGGGAGCTGTTTTTT.

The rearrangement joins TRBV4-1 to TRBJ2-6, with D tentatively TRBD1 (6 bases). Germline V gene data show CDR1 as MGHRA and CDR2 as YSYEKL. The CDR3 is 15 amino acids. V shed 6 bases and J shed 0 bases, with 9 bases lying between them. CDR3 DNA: TGCGCCAGCAGACAGGGCCCCTCTGGGGCCAACGTCCTGACTTTC. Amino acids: CASRQGPSGANVLTF.

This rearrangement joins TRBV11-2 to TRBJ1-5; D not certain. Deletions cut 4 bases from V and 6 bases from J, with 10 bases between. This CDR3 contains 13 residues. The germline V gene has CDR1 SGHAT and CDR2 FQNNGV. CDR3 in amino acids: CASSSNRGQPQHF. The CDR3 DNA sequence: TGTGCCAGCAGCTCCAATCGGGGTCAGCCCCAGCATTTT.

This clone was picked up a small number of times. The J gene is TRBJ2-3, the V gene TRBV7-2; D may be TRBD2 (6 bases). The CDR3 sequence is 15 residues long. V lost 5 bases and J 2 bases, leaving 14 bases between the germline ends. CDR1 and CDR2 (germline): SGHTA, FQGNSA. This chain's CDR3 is CASSPVGGPTDTQYF. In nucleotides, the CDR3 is TGTGCCAGCAGCCCCGTTGGAGGGCCCACAGATACGCAGTATTTT.

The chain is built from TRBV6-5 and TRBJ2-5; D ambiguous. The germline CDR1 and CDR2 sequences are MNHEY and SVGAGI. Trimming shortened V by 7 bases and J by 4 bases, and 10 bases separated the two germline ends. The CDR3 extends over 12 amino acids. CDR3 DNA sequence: TGTGCCAGCATTTCCCCGGGAGAGACCCAGTACTTC. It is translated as CASISPGETQYF.

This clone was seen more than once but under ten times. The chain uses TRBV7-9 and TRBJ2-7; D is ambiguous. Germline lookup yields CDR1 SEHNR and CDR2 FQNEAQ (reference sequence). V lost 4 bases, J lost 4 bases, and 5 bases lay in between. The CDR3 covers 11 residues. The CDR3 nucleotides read TGTGCCAGCAGCTCCCTATACGAGCAGTACGTC. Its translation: CASSSLYEQYV.

CDR3 protein: CASSQRDSDNEQFF. The CDR3 DNA sequence: TGTGCCAGCAGCCAAAGGGACAGCGACAATGAGCAGTTCTTC. The rearrangement links TRBV7-9 to TRBJ2-1, with TRBD1 matching over 7 bases. The length of the CDR3 is 14 residues. Germline V gives CDR1 SEHNR, CDR2 FQNEAQ (reference sequence). The J segment lost 5 bases and the V segment lost 5 bases, leaving 6 bases of the junction unmatched.

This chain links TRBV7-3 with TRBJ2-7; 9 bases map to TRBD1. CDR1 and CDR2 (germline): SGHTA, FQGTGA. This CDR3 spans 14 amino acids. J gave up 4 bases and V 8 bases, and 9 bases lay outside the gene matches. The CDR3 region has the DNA TGTGCCAGCGCCGAAGCCGGGACAGGGTACGAGCAGTACTTC. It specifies CASAEAGTGYEQYF.

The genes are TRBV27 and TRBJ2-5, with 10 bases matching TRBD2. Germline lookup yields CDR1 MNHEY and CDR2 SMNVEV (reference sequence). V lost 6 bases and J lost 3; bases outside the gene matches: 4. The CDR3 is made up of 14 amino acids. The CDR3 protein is CASRGAGGKETQYF. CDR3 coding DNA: TGTGCCAGCAGGGGAGCGGGGGGGAAAGAGACCCAGTACTTC.